A single T cell receptor (beta chain) is shown here with its context. The antigen is not known. The treatment denotes: some 19 received Ad26.COV2.S at low or high dose, single or two shots; 5 received placebo; per-sample allocation not given. Sampling happened 63 days after the first vaccine or placebo injection. The sample is drawn from a study of Ad26.COV2.S vaccination and SARS-CoV-2 variants. Across the whole study: Participant was drawn from the COV1001 Ad26.COV2.S trial arm.

TCRdb's table, derived via immunoSEQ multiplex PCR, lists solely in-frame clones and lacks some. Of around 240,000 clones in the sample, more than 75% were seen once. General study points: Vaccinees and placebo recipients showed similar non-spike TCR breadth. Substantial breadth was reportedly displayed by spike-specific CD8+ and CD4+ T cell responses after vaccination.

The CDR3 totals 14 residues. V was pared by 5 bases and J by 5 bases, with 4 bases of the junction left unmatched. Germline V lookup: CDR1 SGHTA, CDR2 FQGNSA. This specimen was peripheral blood, taken in a trial of Ad26.COV2.S vaccine versus placebo. The clonotype comes from a person aged 18 to 65 who received the Ad26.COV2.S COVID-19 vaccine or a placebo. This chain joins TRBV7-2 and TRBJ1-5; 9 nucleotides match TRBD1. CDR3 sequence: CASSADRGDQPQHF. CDR3 nucleotide sequence: TGTGCCAGCAGCGCGGACAGGGGTGATCAGCCCCAGCATTTT. Based on the CDR3 plus reference TRBV7-2 and TRBJ1-5, the full variable domain is GAGVSQSPSNKVTEKGKDVELRCDPISGHTALYWYRQSLGQGLEFLIYFQGNSAPDKSGLPSDRFSAERTGGSVSTLTIQRTQQEDSAVYLCASSADRGDQPQHFGDGTRLSIL.